This T cell receptor (beta chain) was identified during a study of CD8+ T cells in alopecia areata. RNA was extracted and reverse transcribed into cDNA as the sequencing template. Clones were sequenced by immunoSEQ multiplex PCR, and TCRdb holds only the in-frame ones, with some missing. In the table there are 93,000 or so clones, approximately 52% of which are singletons. It was from PBMCs that CD4+ and CD8+ T cells were sorted. On this clone itself: Antigen unknown.

Germline V lookup: CDR1 LNHNV, CDR2 YYDKDF (reference sequence). The CDR3 has 15 amino acids. The ends lost 6 bases at V and 7 bases at J; junction bases unmatched: 10. The study's findings and limits: Greater clonality was observed in lesional scalp samples, especially alopecia totalis/universalis, versus normal scalp.

The receptor was derived from a human donor in good health. Input material: CD4+ T cells sorted from blood. The chain couples TRBV15 to TRBJ2-5; TRBD2 agrees at 11 bases. For the CDR3, the DNA is TGTGCCACCAGTGGTGATAGCGGGGGGGATAGGACCCAGTACTTC. Protein product: CATSGDSGGDRTQYF.